The present T cell receptor beta chain was sequenced within a study of response to subunit inactivated influenza vaccine. Study-wide results and limits: After each seasonal influenza vaccination, few new T cells are recruited, the authors suggested.

TCRdb passed the RT-PCR reads through MiXCR, listing each CDR3 protein once. The data show about 780,000 distinct CDR3 sequences, with about 18% seen just once and about 11% held by the top ten. This clonotype was seen a few times. Antigen unknown. Per the germline V gene, CDR1 is DFQATT and CDR2 is SNEGSKA (reference sequence). The V and J ends lost 2 bases and 6 bases, in that order; junction bases with no gene match: 8. CDR3 length equals 16 residues. The material was PBMCs from blood, obtained 4 to 6 days after vaccination. This chain joins TRBV20-1 and TRBJ2-3, with TRBD2 identical over 13 bases. The TCR comes from a man aged 50 to 60 who received an inactivated influenza vaccine. This CDR3 is CSARPTSGRGWDTQYF. CDR3 in DNA: TGCAGTGCTAGACCAACTAGCGGGAGGGGATGGGATACGCAGTATTTT.